The T cell receptor beta chain under discussion was sequenced for a study of T-cell reconstitution after alpha-beta-depleted transplantation in children. The study, taken as a whole, reports: Where some patients showed high TCRbeta diversity at day 60, it came from recipient T cells and thymic progenitors that had survived.

TCRbeta library preparation incorporated unique molecular identifiers. TCRdb used MiXCR to reprocess the PCR reads, holding one entry per CDR3 protein. The profile covers some 200,000 distinct CDR3 sequences, with approximately 8% appearing a single time and under 40% taken by the ten largest. This clonotype occurred many times. What it binds is unknown. Per germline, CDR1 SQVTM and CDR2 ANQGSEA. Trimming left V 3 bases short and J 1 base short, with 8 bases between. The CDR3 extends over 13 amino acids. The clonotype was recovered from a male patient aged 2-10 years who had a stem cell transplant for acute myeloid leukemia, so the T cells may come from the graft donor. The chain carries TRBV29-1 and TRBJ2-3, with a possible D match to TRBD1 (6 bases). The sample in question was PBMCs, mostly from graft donor cells, obtained 360 days after TCRalphabeta/CD19-depleted stem cell transplant. The CDR3 is CSVDRGRTDTQYF. In DNA form, the CDR3 reads TGCAGCGTTGACAGGGGCCGCACAGATACGCAGTATTTT.